The rows below give T cell receptor beta chains drawn from one sample of a study of T cells after yellow fever vaccination. TCRdb called the 5' RACE reads again in MiXCR, with one record for every CDR3 protein. The table has about 350,000 distinct CDR3 sequences, around a tenth seen once. The sample in question was PBMCs, obtained on the day of the first yellow fever vaccination. Source of these receptors: a man younger than 30 who received the YFV17D yellow fever vaccine. CDR3s include the opening cysteine and the closing phenylalanine or tryptophan. The D gene is left open where the match is weak. The size entry is marked missing in some rows and otherwise reads once, few, many or a size class.

j_call | v_call | clone_size | d_call | cdr3_nt | cdr3_aa
TRBJ2-1 | TRBV10-1 | - | - | TGCGCCAGCAGTGACCACAGTGGGTCTAACAATGAGCAGTTCTTC | CASSDHSGSNNEQFF
TRBJ1-1 | TRBV9 | few | - | TGTGCCAGCAGCGTAGCGATGAACACTGAAGCTTTCTTT | CASSVAMNTEAFF
TRBJ2-3 | TRBV4-3 | many | - | TGCGCCAGCAGCCTAGAGGGCATGAGCACAGATACGCAGTATTTT | CASSLEGMSTDTQYF
TRBJ2-1 | TRBV5-1 | - | - | TGCGCCAGCAGCTTTCAGGCGAGCTCCTACAATGAGCAGTTCTTC | CASSFQASSYNEQFF
TRBJ2-5 | TRBV23-1 | few | - | TGCGCCAGCAGTCAACGTATTTGCAGGGCTCGAGAGACCCAGTACTTC | CASSQRICRARETQYF
TRBJ1-1 | TRBV10-1 | - | - | TGCGCCAGCAGACAAGACAAAGCTTTCTTT | CASRQDKAFF
TRBJ1-1 | TRBV5-1 | - | TRBD1 | TGCGCCAGCAGCTCCGGGACAGGAGGAAACACTGAAGCTTTCTTT | CASSSGTGGNTEAFF
TRBJ2-3 | TRBV5-1 | few | - | TGCGCCAGCAGCCGCAGTCGTGATACGCAGTATTTT | CASSRSRDTQYF
TRBJ2-5 | TRBV7-3 | - | - | TGTGCCAGCAGCTTGACGGGGTCGGAGACCCAGTACTTC | CASSLTGSETQYF
TRBJ2-2 | TRBV7-2 | many | - | TGTGCCAGCAGCCGGGACGCGAACACCGGGGAGCTGTTTTTT | CASSRDANTGELFF
TRBJ2-2 | TRBV6-1 | - | - | TGTGCCAGCAGTCAGAACAGGGTGGGCGGGGAGCTGTTTTTT | CASSQNRVGGELFF
TRBJ1-6 | TRBV4-2 | - | - | TGTGCCAGCAGCCAAGATTGGGCCAGAGAAGATTCACCCCTCCACTTT | CASSQDWAREDSPLHF
TRBJ1-1 | TRBV5-1 | few | - | TGCGCCAGCAGCTCTATGACATCGAGGGACACTGAAGCTTTCTTT | CASSSMTSRDTEAFF
TRBJ1-2 | TRBV5-6 | once | - | TGTGCCAGCAGCTGGGACGCCGACTATGGCTACACCTTC | CASSWDADYGYTF
TRBJ2-1 | TRBV4-2 | many | TRBD2 | TGTGCCAGCAGCTCTACTAGCGGGGCCTACAATGAGCAGTTCTTC | CASSSTSGAYNEQFF
TRBJ2-2 | TRBV15 | many | - | TGTGCCACCAGCCGCCGCGCGAACACCGGGGAGCTGTTTTTT | CATSRRANTGELFF
TRBJ2-3 | TRBV12-3/TRBV12-4 | few | TRBD2 | TGTGCCAGCAGTGCGCGACTAGCGGGGTATGGCACAGATACGCAGTATTTT | CASSARLAGYGTDTQYF
TRBJ2-3 | TRBV20-1 | - | TRBD2 | TGCAGTGCCACGGGACTAGCGAAACGGGGCACAGATACGCAGTATTTT | CSATGLAKRGTDTQYF
TRBJ2-5 | TRBV12-3/TRBV12-4 | few | TRBD2 | TGTGCCAGCAGTTCAAGGACTAGCGGGGGGTGGGATGAGACCCAGTACTTC | CASSSRTSGGWDETQYF
TRBJ2-5 | TRBV6-1 | - | - | TGTGCCAGCAGTGAAAGGAGGGGGGCCCAGTACCAAGAGACCCAGTACTTC | CASSERRGAQYQETQYF
TRBJ2-3 | TRBV9 | few | TRBD2 | TGTGCCAGCAGCGGACTCGCGTCGGGGGGGCCCCCAGATACGCAGTATTTT | CASSGLASGGPPDTQYF
TRBJ1-1 | TRBV13 | few | - | TGTGCCAGCAGCTTAAGGAATGGGGGAAAAGACACTGAAGCTTTCTTT | CASSLRNGGKDTEAFF
TRBJ2-5 | TRBV29-1 | few | TRBD1 | TGCAGCGTTGGGGGACAGGGAGGACAAGAGACCCAGTACTTC | CSVGGQGGQETQYF
TRBJ2-7 | TRBV5-1 | few | TRBD1 | TGCGCCAGCAGCTCGGACAGGGCTTTCTCCTACGAGCAGTACTTC | CASSSDRAFSYEQYF
TRBJ2-1 | TRBV5-1 | many | TRBD2 | TGCGCCAGCAGGGGGACTACCGACTACAATGAGCAGTTCTTC | CASRGTTDYNEQFF
TRBJ2-2 | TRBV7-7 | - | - | TGTGCCAGCAGCTTAAGTCCAAACTCCGGGGAGCTGTTTTTT | CASSLSPNSGELFF
TRBJ2-7 | TRBV7-9 | - | TRBD2 | TGTGCCAGCAGCTTAGGGGGACTAGCGGGGGGGCCTTTGGACGAGCAGTACTTC | CASSLGGLAGGPLDEQYF
TRBJ2-5 | TRBV6-5 | - | TRBD2 | TGTGCCAGCAGTTACTCGGGGGCGGGGGGGATTAAGCCCCGAGAGACCCAGTACTTC | CASSYSGAGGIKPRETQYF
TRBJ2-5 | TRBV10-3 | few | TRBD2 | TGTGCCATCAGTGATGAGGGACTAGCGGGGGGATGGAAGACCCAGTACTTC | CAISDEGLAGGWKTQYF
TRBJ2-5 | TRBV11-2 | few | TRBD1 | TGTGCCAGCAGCGACAGGGGCTATGAGGGGTACTTC | CASSDRGYEGYF
TRBJ1-6 | TRBV5-1 | - | TRBD1 | TGCGCCAGCAGCTTGGCGGACAGGGGGCTAGGATCACCCCTCCACTTT | CASSLADRGLGSPLHF
TRBJ1-6 | TRBV7-9 | few | - | TGTGCCAGCAGCGCCCGGCATAATTCACCCCTCCACTTT | CASSARHNSPLHF
TRBJ1-5 | TRBV7-6 | - | TRBD1 | TGTGCCAGCAGCTCGGACAGGGCTCAGCCCCAGCATTTT | CASSSDRAQPQHF
TRBJ2-3 | TRBV18 | - | - | TGTGCCAGCTCACCACCGGATTCGGGGACAGATACGCAGTATTTT | CASSPPDSGTDTQYF
TRBJ2-1 | TRBV12-5 | - | - | TGTGCTAGTGGTTTGGTTGGGTACAATGAGCAGTTCTTC | CASGLVGYNEQFF
TRBJ2-3 | TRBV7-9 | few | TRBD2 | TGTGCCAGCAGCTTTGTAAGCGGGGGTAGTTCAAATACGCAGTATTTT | CASSFVSGGSSNTQYF
TRBJ2-1 | TRBV4-3 | - | - | TGCGCCAGCAGCCAAGCTCGGGCCCGGGTACACAATGAGCAGTTCTTC | CASSQARARVHNEQFF
TRBJ2-5 | TRBV20-1 | few | TRBD1 | TGCAGTGCTGACGACAGGGTTCGGGAGACCCAGTACTTC | CSADDRVRETQYF
TRBJ2-3 | TRBV10-1 | - | TRBD1 | TGCGCCAGCAGGGAACAGGGGAGCACAGATACGCAGTATTTT | CASREQGSTDTQYF
TRBJ1-6 | TRBV3-1 | many | - | TGTGCCAGCAGCCGCGGCACGGGGGTTCGTAATTCACCCCTCCACTTT | CASSRGTGVRNSPLHF
TRBJ2-2 | TRBV4-1 | few | - | TGCGCCAGCAGCCACCCCGATGTGATATTCGGGGAGCTGTTTTTT | CASSHPDVIFGELFF
TRBJ2-3 | TRBV4-3 | - | TRBD1 | TGCGCCAGCAGCCAAGACAGGGGGAGAAGCACAGATACGCAGTATTTT | CASSQDRGRSTDTQYF
TRBJ1-1 | TRBV7-9 | few | - | TGTGCCAGCAGCCCCGGGCAAGAGAACACTGAAGCTTTCTTT | CASSPGQENTEAFF
TRBJ2-1 | TRBV20-1 | few | - | TGCAGTGCTTTTCCCATAGGTGAGCAGTTCTTC | CSAFPIGEQFF
TRBJ2-1 | TRBV19 | few | - | TGTGCCAGTAGCACACAGGGATACGATGAGCAGTTCTTC | CASSTQGYDEQFF
TRBJ1-5 | TRBV9 | few | - | TGTGCCAGCAGCGTAGCTCTGGGACCCTTTGGCAATCAGCCCCAGCATTTT | CASSVALGPFGNQPQHF
TRBJ2-3 | TRBV20-1 | - | TRBD2 | TGCAGTGCAGCCACTAGCGGGTTGGCAGATACGCAGTATTTT | CSAATSGLADTQYF